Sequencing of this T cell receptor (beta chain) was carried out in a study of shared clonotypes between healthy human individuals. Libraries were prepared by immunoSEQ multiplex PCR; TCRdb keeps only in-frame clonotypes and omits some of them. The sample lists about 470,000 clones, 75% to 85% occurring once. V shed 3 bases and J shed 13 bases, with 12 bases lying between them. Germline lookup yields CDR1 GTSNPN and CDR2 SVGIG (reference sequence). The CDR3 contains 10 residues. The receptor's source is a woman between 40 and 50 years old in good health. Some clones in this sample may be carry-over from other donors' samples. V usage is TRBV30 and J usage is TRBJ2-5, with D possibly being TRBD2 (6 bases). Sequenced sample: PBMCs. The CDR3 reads CAWRGGEVYF. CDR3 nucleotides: TGTGCCTGGAGGGGGGGAGAGGTGTACTTC.